The 26 T cell receptor beta chains in this list originate from one sample, sequenced in a study of blood T cell repertoires in COVID-19. Clones were sequenced by immunoSEQ multiplex PCR, and TCRdb holds only the in-frame ones, with some missing. The sample comprises 200,000 to 300,000 clones, 75% to 85% of which are singletons, and 7.5% to 8% rests with the top ten. Sequencing was carried out using peripheral blood. The receptors shown here come from an elderly woman with COVID-19, enrolled during active disease.

This chain links TRBV4-2 with TRBJ1-2; 9 bases line up with TRBD1. The CDR3 consists of 15 residues. The germline gives CDR1 LGHNA, CDR2 YNFKEQ. Trimming removed 0 bases from V and 5 bases from J; junction bases left unmatched: 4. CDR3: CASSQDGTGIYGYTF. CDR3 in DNA: TGTGCCAGCAGCCAAGACGGGACAGGGATTTATGGCTACACCTTC.

CDR3 DNA sequence: TGTGCCAGTAGTCCCGGGGGTCAGCTTTTCCTCAACGAGCAGTACTTC. This gives the protein CASSPGGQLFLNEQYF. V usage is TRBV19 and J usage is TRBJ2-7, with a possible D match to TRBD2 (6 bases). The CDR3 loop spans 16 amino acids. V lost 5 bases to trimming and J lost 5 bases, with 22 bases between them. Germline V CDR1 and CDR2: LNHDA, SQIVND (reference sequence). The whole variable domain, filled in from reference TRBV19 and TRBJ2-7, reads DGGITQSPKYLFRKEGQNVTLSCEQNLNHDAMYWYRQDPGQGLRLIYYSQIVNDFQKGDIAEGYSVSREKKESFPLTVTSAQKNPTAFYLCASSPGGQLFLNEQYFGPGTRLTVT.

The rearrangement uses TRBV4-2 and TRBJ2-3; TRBD2 matches 13 bases. CDR1 and CDR2 (germline): LGHNA, YNFKEQ. Trimming removed 1 base from V and 0 bases from J; junction bases left unmatched: 1. The CDR3 consists of 17 residues. CDR3 nucleotides: TGTGCCAGCAGCCAAGGGACTAGCGGGAGTAGCACAGATACGCAGTATTTT. It specifies CASSQGTSGSSTDTQYF.

The chain has TRBV4-3 and TRBJ2-2; 8 nucleotides align to TRBD1. The CDR3 has 16 residues. V was pared by 0 bases and J by 2 bases, with 2 bases of the junction left unmatched. Germline V gene data show CDR1 as LGHNA and CDR2 as YSLEER. The CDR3 reads CASSQETGANTGELFF. The CDR3 DNA reads as TGCGCCAGCAGCCAAGAGACAGGGGCCAACACCGGGGAGCTGTTTTTT.

The rearrangement joins TRBV7-6 to TRBJ1-5; D is possibly TRBD1 (6 bases). The germline V and J ends were trimmed by 5 bases and 0 bases, with 14 bases remaining between them. The length of the CDR3 is 16 residues. Germline CDR1 reads SGHVS; CDR2 reads FNYEAQ. CDR3 DNA: TGTGCCAGCAGCCCCGAGGGGGGGGGTAGCAATCAGCCCCAGCATTTT. Amino acid sequence: CASSPEGGGSNQPQHF.

This chain connects TRBV6-7 to TRBJ2-7, with 10 bases aligning to TRBD1. TRBV6-7 is labeled an ORF, and its function is uncertain. The CDR3 is made up of 17 amino acids. V shed 5 bases and J 4 bases; nucleotides not matched to a gene: 14. The CDR3 coding sequence is TGTGCCAGCAGTCACCTTACCATGGGACAGGGGATTTACGAGCAGTACTTC. Translated: CASSHLTMGQGIYEQYF.

This chain joins TRBV28 and TRBJ1-5, with a weak D call TRBD1 (6 bases). CDR1 and CDR2 (germline): MDHEN, SYDVKM. The CDR3 is 15 residues long. The V end lost 7 bases, the J end lost 7 bases, and 20 bases lay between the germline ends. The CDR3: CASTPHGGAGQPQHF. CDR3 nucleotides: TGTGCCAGCACCCCCCATGGGGGGGCCGGACAGCCCCAGCATTTT.

The chain couples TRBV6-5 to TRBJ2-4; a weak D match, TRBD2 (6 bases). V was shortened by 6 bases and J by 3 bases, with 15 bases between the two germline ends. Germline lookup yields CDR1 MNHEY and CDR2 SVGAGI. CDR3 length: 15 amino acids. In DNA form, the CDR3 reads TGTGCCAGCAGGGGGGGAAGCGGCATCAAAAACATTCAGTACTTC. It yields the protein CASRGGSGIKNIQYF.

This clone has only one observation. This chain links TRBV6-5 with TRBJ1-1; no clear D gene. The V and J ends lost 0 bases and 0 bases respectively, with 11 bases between them. Germline CDR1 MNHEY, CDR2 SVGAGI. CDR3 length: 16 residues. The chain's CDR3 is CASSYSWTWMNTEAFF. The CDR3 bases are TGTGCCAGCAGTTACTCATGGACTTGGATGAACACTGAAGCTTTCTTT.

This chain links TRBV11-3 with TRBJ2-2; D gene uncertain. This CDR3 contains 13 residues. Germline V gene data show CDR1 as SGHNT and CDR2 as YENEEA. V lost 2 bases and J 2 bases, leaving 3 bases between the germline ends. As DNA, the CDR3 is TGTGCCAGCAGCTTATCAAACACCGGGGAGCTGTTTTTT. Encoded protein: CASSLSNTGELFF.

V and J are TRBV18 and TRBJ2-2; 7 positions match TRBD1. The CDR3 contains 17 residues. Germline CDR1 KGHSH, CDR2 LQKENI. V lost 4 bases and J lost 0; bases outside the gene matches: 8. The CDR3, as DNA: TGTGCCAGCTCACGCCGCGGACAGGCGACGAACACCGGGGAGCTGTTTTTT. Its protein is CASSRRGQATNTGELFF.

The chain has TRBV5-1 and TRBJ2-1; D gene unclear. This CDR3 has 16 residues. Germline CDR1 and CDR2: SGHRS and YFSETQ. Between the trimmed V and J ends, which lost 4 bases and 2 bases, there was a span of 16 bases. The CDR3 region is CASSPQRKSTYNEQFF. DNA for the CDR3: TGCGCCAGCAGCCCCCAGCGCAAATCAACCTACAATGAGCAGTTCTTC. Full variable domain (outside the CDR3, taken from reference TRBV5-1 and TRBJ2-1): KAGVTQTPRYLIKTRGQQVTLSCSPISGHRSVSWYQQTPGQGLQFLFEYFSETQRNKGNFPGRFSGRQFSNSRSEMNVSTLELGDSALYLCASSPQRKSTYNEQFFGPGTRLTVL.

The chain recombines TRBV7-8 with TRBJ2-2, with D possibly matching TRBD1 (6 bases). V shed 2 bases and J shed 9 bases, with 7 bases lying between them. Germline V gives CDR1 SGHVS, CDR2 FQNEAQ. CDR3 length: 12 residues. CDR3 sequence: CASSLQGRELFF. In DNA form, the CDR3 reads TGTGCCAGCAGCTTACAGGGGCGGGAGCTGTTTTTT. Supplemented by reference TRBV7-8 and TRBJ2-2, the full variable domain reads GAGVSQSPRYKVAKRGQDVALRCDPISGHVSLFWYQQALGQGPEFLTYFQNEAQLDKSGLPSDRFFAERPEGSVSTLKIQRTQQEDSAVYLCASSLQGRELFFGEGSRLTVL.

Written as DNA, the CDR3 is TGTGCCAGCTCACCACTAGCAGCGAACACTGAAGCTTTCTTT. This codes for CASSPLAANTEAFF. The chain has TRBV18 and TRBJ1-1, with no clear D. The V end was cut by 1 base, the J end by 1 base, with 7 bases between. The germline gives CDR1 KGHSH, CDR2 LQKENI. This CDR3 region has 14 residues.

The chain couples TRBV9 to TRBJ2-1; D possibly corresponds to TRBD1 (6 bases). This CDR3 is 17 amino acids long. CDR1 SGDLS and CDR2 YYNGEE come from the germline V gene. V lost 0 bases, J lost 1 base, and 14 bases lay in between. This CDR3 is CASSVATGIKSYNEQFF. CDR3 sequence (DNA): TGTGCCAGCAGCGTAGCTACAGGGATTAAGTCCTACAATGAGCAGTTCTTC.

The chain has TRBV5-8 and TRBJ1-1, with D possibly matching TRBD1 (5 bases). Germline V gives CDR1 SGHTS, CDR2 YDEGEE. V was shortened by 7 bases and J by 4 bases, with 11 bases between the two germline ends. The CDR3 runs to 12 residues. The CDR3: CASPGGSTEAFF. As DNA, the CDR3 is TGTGCCAGCCCGGGGGGGAGCACTGAAGCTTTCTTT.

This clone has a handful of counts. This chain connects TRBV3-1 (or the pseudogene TRBV3-2) to TRBJ1-3; D possibly corresponds to TRBD1 (5 bases). CDR1 and CDR2 (germline): LGHDT, YNNKEL (reference sequence). V was shortened by 10 bases and J by 4 bases, with 14 bases between the two germline ends. The CDR3 loop spans 13 amino acids. In nucleotides, the CDR3 is TGTGCCACTTACCCAGGGTGGGGAAACACCATATATTTT. Translation: CATYPGWGNTIYF.

The chain uses TRBV14 and TRBJ2-3; TRBD2 aligns across 9 bases. CDR1 and CDR2 from the germline V gene are SGHDN and FVKESK. J gave up 4 bases and V 4 bases, and 12 bases lay outside the gene matches. This CDR3 region has 17 residues. The CDR3 reads CASSPPGVAGAADTQYF. For the CDR3, the DNA is TGTGCCAGCAGCCCTCCCGGGGTAGCGGGAGCCGCAGATACGCAGTATTTT. Filled out from reference TRBV14 and TRBJ2-3, the complete variable domain reads EAGVTQFPSHSVIEKGQTVTLRCDPISGHDNLYWYRRVMGKEIKFLLHFVKESKQDESGMPNNRFLAERTGGTYSTLKVQPAELEDSGVYFCASSPPGVAGAADTQYFGPGTRLTVL.

This clone was counted a single time. The chain carries TRBV2 and TRBJ2-1, with TRBD2 matching over 12 bases. V trimming: 5 bases; J trimming: 9 bases; junction bases outside the gene matches: 11. CDR1 is SNHLY, CDR2 FYNNEI, per germline. The CDR3 loop spans 16 amino acids. The DNA of the CDR3 is TGTGCCAGCAGTCCCGCTCTAGCGGGGGGGCGGAGTGAGCAGTTCTTC. This gives the protein CASSPALAGGRSEQFF. Variable domain in full (rest from reference TRBV2 and TRBJ2-1): EPEVTQTPSHQVTQMGQEVILRCVPISNHLYFYWYRQILGQKVEFLVSFYNNEISEKSEIFDDQFSVERPDGSNFTLKIRSTKLEDSAMYFCASSPALAGGRSEQFFGPGTRLTVL.

The CDR3 coding sequence is TGTGCCAGTAGTCACCCCCGGGACAGGGGGAATAGGGGGAGCAATCAGCCCCAGCATTTT. Translated: CASSHPRDRGNRGSNQPQHF. The rearrangement uses TRBV19 and TRBJ1-5; 11 nucleotides align to TRBD1. V lost 5 bases, J lost 1 base, and 16 bases stayed unmatched. This CDR3 has 20 residues. CDR1 and CDR2 (germline): LNHDA, SQIVND (reference sequence).

This clone was recorded only once. The rearrangement joins TRBV7-9 to TRBJ1-5; 7 nucleotides match TRBD1. V trimming: 3 bases; J trimming: 11 bases; junction bases outside the gene matches: 10. Germline-derived CDR1 and CDR2 are SEHNR and FQNEAQ (reference sequence). The CDR3 is 14 residues long. CDR3 sequence: CASSFGPPRGAQHF. The CDR3 DNA follows: TGTGCCAGCAGCTTCGGACCTCCCAGGGGGGCCCAGCATTTT.

This clone came up a few times. This chain uses TRBV4-3 with TRBJ2-2; 8 nucleotides match TRBD1. The length of the CDR3 is 14 residues. V lost 4 bases and J lost 6; bases outside the gene matches: 4. Germline values: CDR1 LGHNA, CDR2 YSLEER. The CDR3 sequence: CASSRDRGAGELFF. In DNA form, the CDR3 reads TGCGCCAGCAGCCGAGACAGGGGTGCCGGGGAGCTGTTTTTT.

Ten or more counts support this clone. The V gene is TRBV21-1, the J gene TRBJ2-7; TRBD1 is taken as the D call from the table, unchecked against the DNA. TRBV21-1 is tagged as a pseudogene. This CDR3 is 21 amino acids long. In nucleotides, the CDR3 is TGTGCCAGCCGGACAGGGGCCCGTGAGTCCATTAGACACACCGGCACCTACGAGCAGTACTTC. Its translation: CASRTGARESIRHTGTYEQYF.

The gene calls are TRBV6-1 and TRBJ1-2, with TRBD1 matching over 7 bases. The CDR3 contains 15 residues. With 1 base clipped from V and 7 bases from J, the junction kept 9 bases outside the gene matches. The germline gives CDR1 MNHNS, CDR2 SASEGT. Written as DNA, the CDR3 is TGTGCCAGCAGTGAAGATTTCAGGGGGGATCGTGGCTACACCTTC. It yields the protein CASSEDFRGDRGYTF.

The chain has TRBV10-3 and TRBJ1-1; D gene ambiguous. CDR1 and CDR2 (germline): ENHRY, SYGVKD. Trimming shortened V by 3 bases and J by 6 bases, and 11 bases separated the two germline ends. The CDR3 extends over 13 amino acids. CDR3 residues: CAISDTVRAEAFF. DNA for the CDR3: TGTGCCATCAGTGATACAGTGAGGGCTGAAGCTTTCTTT.

The chain is built from TRBV27 and TRBJ2-1; D is ambiguous. With 5 bases removed from V and 9 bases from J, the gap between germline ends came to 17 bases. This CDR3 contains 14 residues. Germline lookup yields CDR1 MNHEY and CDR2 SMNVEV (reference sequence). CDR3 in amino acids: CASSIRVPAGEQFF. For the CDR3, the DNA is TGTGCCAGCAGTATCCGGGTCCCTGCCGGTGAGCAGTTCTTC.